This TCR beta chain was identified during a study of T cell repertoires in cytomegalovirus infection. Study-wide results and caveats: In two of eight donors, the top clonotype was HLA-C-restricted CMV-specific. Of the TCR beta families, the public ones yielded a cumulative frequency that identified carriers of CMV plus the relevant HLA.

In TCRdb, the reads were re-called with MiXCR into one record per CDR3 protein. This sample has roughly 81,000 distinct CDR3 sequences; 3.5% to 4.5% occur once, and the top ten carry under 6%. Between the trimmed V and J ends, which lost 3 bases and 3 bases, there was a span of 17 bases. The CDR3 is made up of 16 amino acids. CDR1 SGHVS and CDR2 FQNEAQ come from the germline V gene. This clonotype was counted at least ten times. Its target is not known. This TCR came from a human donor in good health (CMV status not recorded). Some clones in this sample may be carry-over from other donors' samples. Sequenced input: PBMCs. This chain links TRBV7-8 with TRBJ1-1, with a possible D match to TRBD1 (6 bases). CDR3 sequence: CASSFGGRIADTEAFF. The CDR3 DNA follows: TGTGCCAGCAGCTTCGGGGGGCGCATAGCGGACACTGAAGCTTTCTTT.